The clone carrying this T cell receptor beta chain came up a few times. The target antigen is unknown. The data belong to a study of CD8 T cells in ankylosing spondylitis. Study outcomes and limitations: Previously reported in reactive arthritis synovial fluid and blood were some of the motif variants. Enrichment of disease-linked clones was reportedly significant in matched ankylosing spondylitis synovial fluid.

TCRdb recomputed calls from the 5' RACE reads with MiXCR, one row per CDR3 protein. The data contain about 150,000 distinct CDR3 sequences, 44% of them singletons. J was trimmed by 5 bases and V by 2 bases; bases with no gene match: 9. CDR3 length: 16 residues. Germline lookup yields CDR1 LGHNA and CDR2 YNFKEQ. Sequenced material: synovial fluid, either unsorted or a sorted T cell fraction (not recorded which). The chain recombines TRBV4-2 with TRBJ2-7; 10 nucleotides match TRBD1. The receptor comes from a male donor with ankylosing spondylitis. CDR3 in DNA: TGTGCCAGCAGCCAAACGACAGGGGGCGCAGTGGACGAGCAGTACTTC. It yields the protein CASSQTTGGAVDEQYF.